This record looks at one T cell receptor (beta chain) sequence and its context. V lost 0 bases, J lost 4 bases, and 8 bases lay in between. CDR1 and CDR2 from the germline V gene are ENHRY and SYGVKD. CDR3 length: 14 amino acids. One entry per CDR3 protein, called by TCRdb with MiXCR from the RT-PCR reads. The sample lists 650,000 to 800,000 distinct CDR3 sequences, more than 13% occurring once. The gene calls are TRBV10-3 and TRBJ2-3; D gene uncertain. The receptor was derived from a female donor in good health, serving as a healthy control. Sequencing was carried out using memory CD4+ T cells from blood. The CDR3 DNA reads as TGTGCCATCAGTGAGTCTGGGAACGCAGATACGCAGTATTTT. Amino acid sequence: CAISESGNADTQYF.